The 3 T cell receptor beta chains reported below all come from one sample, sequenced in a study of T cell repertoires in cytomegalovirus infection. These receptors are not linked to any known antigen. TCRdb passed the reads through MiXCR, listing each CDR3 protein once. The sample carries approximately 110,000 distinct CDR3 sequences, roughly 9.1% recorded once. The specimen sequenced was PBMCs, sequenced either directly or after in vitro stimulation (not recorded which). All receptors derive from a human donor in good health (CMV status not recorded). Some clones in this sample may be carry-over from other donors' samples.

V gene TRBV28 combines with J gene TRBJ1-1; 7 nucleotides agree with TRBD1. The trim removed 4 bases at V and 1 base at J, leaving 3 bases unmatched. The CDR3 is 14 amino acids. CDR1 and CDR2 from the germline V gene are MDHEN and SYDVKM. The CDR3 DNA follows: TGTGCCAGCAGTTCGAACAGGGGGAACACTGAAGCTTTCTTT. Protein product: CASSSNRGNTEAFF.

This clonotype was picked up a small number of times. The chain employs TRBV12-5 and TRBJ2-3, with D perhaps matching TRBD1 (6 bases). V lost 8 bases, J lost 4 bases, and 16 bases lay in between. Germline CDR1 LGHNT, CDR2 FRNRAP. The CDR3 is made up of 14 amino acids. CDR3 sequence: CASRNRVRADTQYF. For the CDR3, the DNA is TGTGCTAGTAGAAACAGGGTCAGGGCAGATACGCAGTATTTT.

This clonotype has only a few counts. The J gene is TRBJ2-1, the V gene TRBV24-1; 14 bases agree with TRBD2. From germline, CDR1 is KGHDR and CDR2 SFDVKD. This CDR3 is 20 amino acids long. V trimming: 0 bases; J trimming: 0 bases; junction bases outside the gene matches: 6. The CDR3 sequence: CATSDLPGLAGGASYNEQFF. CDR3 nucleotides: TGTGCCACCAGTGATTTGCCTGGACTAGCGGGAGGAGCCTCCTACAATGAGCAGTTCTTC.